The 32 T cell receptor beta chains listed next were all sequenced from one sample in a study of graft-versus-host responses after intestinal transplantation. Repertoires were generated with immunoSEQ multiplex PCR, while TCRdb's copy carries only in-frame clones and drops some. The sample lists about 430 clones, approximately 45% occurring once. The sample here was alloreactive CD4+ T cells from a mixed lymphocyte reaction culture, taken before transplantation. Subset of the sample: CFSE-low proliferating T cells sorted from roughly 6-day pre-transplant mixed lymphocyte reaction (GvH or HvG direction). These receptors originate from a human patient who was an organ donor for intestinal transplantation.

CDR3 nucleotides: TGTGCCAGCAGCCAACAGGGAGGGGGCACTGAAGCTTTCTTT. Amino acid sequence: CASSQQGGGTEAFF. The gene calls are TRBV11-2 and TRBJ1-1; possible D gene TRBD1, 6 bases. CDR1 and CDR2 from the germline V gene are SGHAT and FQNNGV. The germline V and J ends were trimmed by 5 bases and 4 bases, with 14 bases remaining between them. CDR3 size: 14 residues.

The V gene is TRBV5-4, the J gene TRBJ1-6; a possible D gene is TRBD1 (5 bases). With 3 bases removed from V and 8 bases from J, the gap between germline ends came to 18 bases. This CDR3 is 16 amino acids long. CDR1 is SGHNT and CDR2 is YYREEE in the germline V gene (reference sequence). CDR3 protein: CASSSDWGRMYSPLHF. CDR3 DNA: TGTGCCAGCAGCTCGGACTGGGGCAGGATGTATTCACCCCTCCACTTT.

In its sample, this clone was seen once. CDR3 sequence reads: CASRWAISTQSRANVLTF. In nucleotides, the CDR3 is TGTGCAAGTCGCTGGGCCATCTCCACACAAAGTCGGGCCAACGTCCTGACTTTC. This chain links TRBV12-2 with TRBJ2-6; TRBD1, the table's D call, lacks a check against the DNA. TRBV12-2 is a known pseudogene. The CDR3 totals 18 residues.

The rearrangement uses TRBV4-3 and TRBJ2-7, with 7 nucleotides matching TRBD2. The CDR3 consists of 15 residues. V lost 1 base to trimming and J lost 6 bases; unmatched junction nucleotides: 9. Germline V gene lookup returns CDR1 LGHNA and CDR2 YSLEER. CDR3 DNA sequence: TGCGCCAGCAGCCAAGGCGCGGGGGTCGTTGGCGAGCAGTACTTC. Residues: CASSQGAGVVGEQYF.

The chain uses TRBV6-6 and TRBJ1-2, with unresolved D. The germline V gene encodes CDR1 MNHNY and CDR2 SVGAGI (reference sequence). Between the trimmed V and J ends, which lost 2 bases and 4 bases, there was a span of 11 bases. There are 14 residues in the CDR3. The CDR3 sequence: CASSYGPEPYGYTF. DNA of the CDR3: TGTGCCAGCAGTTACGGTCCGGAACCCTATGGCTACACCTTC.

The table lists this clone with a count of one. The chain links TRBV30 to TRBJ2-5, with D perhaps TRBD2 (6 bases). The J call is uncertain, as TRBJ2-7 better fits the DNA end. The CDR3 runs 15 residues. Germline V lookup: CDR1 GTSNPN, CDR2 SVGIG (reference sequence). The CDR3 DNA follows: TGTGCCTGGAGTGCTTTAGGGACTCCGACCTACGAGCAGTACTTC. This gives the protein CAWSALGTPTYEQYF.

The rearrangement links TRBV4-2 to TRBJ2-7; 7 bases match TRBD1. The V and J ends lost 0 bases and 2 bases, in that order; junction bases with no gene match: 4. Germline values: CDR1 LGHNA, CDR2 YNFKEQ. The CDR3 has 15 residues. CDR3 in DNA: TGTGCCAGCAGCCAAGACCGGACAGGTACCTACGAGCAGTACTTC. This translates into CASSQDRTGTYEQYF.

This chain joins TRBV7-3 and TRBJ2-2, with D possibly matching TRBD1 (5 bases). Germline V lookup: CDR1 SGHTA, CDR2 FQGTGA. The CDR3 totals 15 residues. V lost 0 bases, J lost 0 bases, and 5 bases lay in between. In DNA, the CDR3 is TGTGCCAGCAGCTTAACAGGGGCGAACACCGGGGAGCTGTTTTTT. It translates to CASSLTGANTGELFF.

The chain joins TRBV6-5 to TRBJ1-6, with D possibly being TRBD1 (6 bases). The V and J ends lost 5 bases and 10 bases respectively, with 12 bases between them. The CDR3 runs 13 residues. The germline V gene encodes CDR1 MNHEY and CDR2 SVGAGI. The CDR3 DNA follows: TGTGCCAGCAGTACCAGGGGAAAATCACCCCTCCACTTT. Amino acid sequence: CASSTRGKSPLHF.

This chain uses TRBV6-5 with TRBJ2-5, with a tentative D call TRBD2 (5 bases). The J call may not be correct, given that the DNA end is closer to TRBJ2-7. CDR1 MNHEY and CDR2 SVGAGI come from the germline V gene. The CDR3 sequence is 13 residues long. The CDR3 DNA is TGTGCCAGCAGTTCGGTAGCGCCCTACGAGCAGTACTTC. Protein: CASSSVAPYEQYF.

This clone was picked up a small number of times. The chain joins TRBV5-1 to TRBJ1-4; 10 nucleotides agree with TRBD1. Germline CDR1 is SGHRS and CDR2 is YFSETQ. The CDR3 length is 14 residues. Losses at the gene ends were 4 bases for V and 7 bases for J; bases not matched to a gene: 4. CDR3 protein: CASSLRDRGEKLFF. In nucleotides, the CDR3 is TGCGCCAGCAGCCTCCGGGACAGGGGTGAAAAACTGTTTTTT. The full variable domain, with the rest looked up from reference TRBV5-1 and TRBJ1-4, is KAGVTQTPRYLIKTRGQQVTLSCSPISGHRSVSWYQQTPGQGLQFLFEYFSETQRNKGNFPGRFSGRQFSNSRSEMNVSTLELGDSALYLCASSLRDRGEKLFFGSGTQLSVL.

This clone was observed a handful of times. This chain joins TRBV6-9 and TRBJ2-2; 8 bases are a match to TRBD2. The CDR3 totals 16 residues. Trimming took 6 bases from V and 6 from J; bases not matched to a gene: 12. Germline V lookup: CDR1 MNHGY, CDR2 SVAAGI. This chain's CDR3 is CASRGKRELIPGELFF. The CDR3 DNA reads as TGTGCCAGCAGAGGAAAGCGGGAGTTGATCCCCGGGGAGCTGTTTTTT.

The rearrangement uses TRBV5-1 and TRBJ1-2; D gene uncertain. CDR1 SGHRS and CDR2 YFSETQ come from the germline V gene. Trimming pared 1 base from V and 0 bases from J, leaving 7 bases between. The CDR3 consists of 14 residues. CDR3 protein: CASSLSLANYGYTF. CDR3 nucleotide sequence: TGCGCCAGCAGCTTGAGCCTAGCTAACTATGGCTACACCTTC. The full variable domain, rest sourced from reference TRBV5-1 and TRBJ1-2, is KAGVTQTPRYLIKTRGQQVTLSCSPISGHRSVSWYQQTPGQGLQFLFEYFSETQRNKGNFPGRFSGRQFSNSRSEMNVSTLELGDSALYLCASSLSLANYGYTFGSGTRLTVV.

This clone was seen more than once but under ten times. The genes are TRBV19 and TRBJ2-7; TRBD2 agrees at 12 bases. This CDR3 has 15 residues. After removal of 5 bases from V and 1 base from J, the junction contained 3 bases not matched to a gene. CDR1 and CDR2 from the germline V gene are LNHDA and SQIVND (reference sequence). Written as DNA, the CDR3 is TGTGCCAGTAGTGCACTAGCGGGGGGTTCCTACGAGCAGTACTTC. Translation: CASSALAGGSYEQYF.

The V call is TRBV11-3, the J call TRBJ2-7; D perhaps matches TRBD1 (6 bases). The germline V gene encodes CDR1 SGHNT and CDR2 YENEEA. Between the trimmed V and J ends, which lost 4 bases and 2 bases, there was a span of 12 bases. This CDR3 is built from 14 residues. The DNA for the CDR3 is TGTGCCAGCAGCTCTACAGGGTTTGCCTACGAGCAGTACTTC. This translates into CASSSTGFAYEQYF.

In DNA form, the CDR3 reads TGTGCCAGCAGCTTAGACAGGGGGCGAGGCTACACCTTC. Amino acid sequence: CASSLDRGRGYTF. The chain recombines TRBV11-3 with TRBJ1-2, with 8 bases matching TRBD1. J gave up 8 bases and V 0 bases, and 2 bases lay outside the gene matches. The CDR3 covers 13 residues. Germline lookup yields CDR1 SGHNT and CDR2 YENEEA.

This clone was counted a single time. CDR3 protein: CASSLGGSGEQFF. In nucleotides, the CDR3 is TGTGCCAGCAGCTTAGGTGGTAGTGGAGAGCAGTTCTTC. V usage is TRBV11-2 and J usage is TRBJ2-1; D unresolved. The germline V and J ends were trimmed by 1 base and 10 bases, with 11 bases remaining between them. There are 13 residues in the CDR3. Germline CDR1 and CDR2: SGHAT and FQNNGV.

This chain joins TRBV5-1 and TRBJ1-4; TRBD1 might be the D (5 bases). Germline values: CDR1 SGHRS, CDR2 YFSETQ. The germline V and J ends were trimmed by 1 base and 4 bases, with 14 bases remaining between them. The CDR3 covers 16 residues. The DNA for the CDR3 is TGCGCCAGCAGCTTGAATAGGAGGGACCTTAATGAAAAACTGTTTTTT. It translates to CASSLNRRDLNEKLFF.

The chain is built from TRBV6-5 and TRBJ2-3; D call uncertain. V lost 7 bases to trimming and J lost 0 bases, with 14 bases between them. CDR1 and CDR2 from the germline V gene are MNHEY and SVGAGI. The CDR3 contains 15 residues. CDR3 in amino acids: CASTPASASTDTQYF. CDR3 DNA: TGTGCCAGCACCCCGGCTTCAGCTAGCACAGATACGCAGTATTTT.

This chain joins TRBV1 and TRBJ1-2. TRBV1 has pseudogene status. The CDR3 sequence is 12 residues long. The CDR3, as DNA: TGCACCATTGTGCGAAAGACCTATGGCTACACCTTC. Its protein product is CTIVRKTYGYTF.

V usage is TRBV6-9 and J usage is TRBJ2-7; maybe TRBD2 (5 bases). V was pared by 4 bases and J by 2 bases, with 9 bases between. The CDR3 contains 13 residues. From germline, CDR1 is MNHGY and CDR2 SVAAGI. CDR3 sequence: CASSSVAPYEQYF. The CDR3 nucleotides are TGTGCCAGCAGTTCGGTAGCGCCCTACGAGCAGTACTTC.

This clone showed up just a few times. The V and J genes are TRBV6-5 and TRBJ1-4, with a weak D call TRBD1 (6 bases). Germline CDR1 and CDR2: MNHEY and SVGAGI. Trimming took 0 bases from V and 7 from J, leaving 12 bases between them. The length of the CDR3 is 15 residues. As DNA, the CDR3 is TGTGCCAGCAGTTACTCTGGGGGCGCGGGTGAAAAACTGTTTTTT. It is translated as CASSYSGGAGEKLFF.

This clone was counted a single time. One end of the junction is discordant with germline, which a read error may explain. The chain combines TRBV6-5 with TRBJ1-4, with D perhaps matching TRBD1 (5 bases). CDR3 length equals 15 residues. Germline lookup yields CDR1 MNHEY and CDR2 SVGAGI. The CDR3 region has the DNA TGTGCCAGCAGTAACTCCCAGGGATGGTTTGAAAAACTGTTTTTT. Protein product: CASSNSQGWFEKLFF.

This sequence joins TRBV5-1 and TRBJ2-4; D is uncertain. Between the trimmed V and J ends, which lost 0 bases and 6 bases, there was a span of 7 bases. Germline V gives CDR1 SGHRS, CDR2 YFSETQ. This CDR3 has 13 amino acids. DNA for the CDR3: TGCGCCAGCAGCTTGGGGCGTCCAAACATTCAGTACTTC. Its protein is CASSLGRPNIQYF.

This clone was counted a few times. This chain joins TRBV7-2 and TRBJ2-7; TRBD2 matches at 12 bases. The CDR3 loop spans 14 amino acids. V was pared by 4 bases and J by 2 bases, with 0 bases of the junction left unmatched. Germline-derived CDR1 and CDR2 are SGHTA and FQGNSA. The CDR3 loop reads CASSSSGGAYEQYF. The CDR3 nucleotides read TGTGCCAGCAGCTCTAGCGGGGGGGCCTACGAGCAGTACTTC.

J is TRBJ2-1 and V is TRBV9, with D tentatively TRBD2 (6 bases). Trimming pared 0 bases from V and 3 bases from J, leaving 13 bases between. The CDR3 runs to 16 residues. Per the germline V gene, CDR1 is SGDLS and CDR2 is YYNGEE. As DNA, the CDR3 is TGTGCCAGCAGCGTAGCTACGGGGGACTTCTACAATGAGCAGTTCTTC. Its translation is CASSVATGDFYNEQFF.

This sequence joins TRBV6-1 and TRBJ1-1, with 7 bases that match TRBD1. The CDR3 totals 14 residues. V dropped 7 bases and J dropped 2; count of bases not matched to a gene: 7. Germline CDR1 and CDR2: MNHNS and SASEGT. CDR3 DNA sequence: TGTGCCAGCATCCGCCAGGGGGGCAACACTGAAGCTTTCTTT. This codes for CASIRQGGNTEAFF.

The chain recombines TRBV7-8 with TRBJ2-1, with D possibly being TRBD2 (5 bases). V gave up 7 bases and J gave up 2 bases, with 12 bases separating them. The CDR3 is 14 amino acids. The germline V gene has CDR1 SGHVS and CDR2 FQNEAQ. The CDR3 DNA reads TGTGCCAGCAAGCGAGGGCTCACCTACAATGAGCAGTTCTTC. Translated: CASKRGLTYNEQFF.

The chain is built from TRBV12-5 and TRBJ1-4, with 8 positions matching TRBD1. This CDR3 comprises 16 residues. Trimming removed 6 bases from V and 7 bases from J; junction bases left unmatched: 13. Per the germline V gene, CDR1 is LGHNT and CDR2 is FRNRAP. The CDR3 nucleotides read TGTGCTAGTGGCCCTGCCCGACAGGGGAGGGGTGAAAAACTGTTTTTT. This codes for CASGPARQGRGEKLFF.

The V and J genes are TRBV11-2 and TRBJ2-1, with TRBD1 matching 8 bases. Germline trimming cut 5 bases from V and 9 bases from J; bases unmatched to any gene: 12. The germline CDR1 and CDR2 sequences are SGHAT and FQNNGV. CDR3 length: 15 amino acids. The CDR3 DNA follows: TGTGCCAGCAGCCTAAGACAGGGGTTGTTTGCTGAGCAGTTCTTC. It yields the protein CASSLRQGLFAEQFF.

The V gene is TRBV9, the J gene TRBJ1-2; unclear D gene. Trimming stripped 2 bases from V and 8 bases from J, with 13 bases between. Germline V gives CDR1 SGDLS, CDR2 YYNGEE. The CDR3 length is 13 residues. The DNA for the CDR3 is TGTGCCAGCAGCGTCCGAGCAGATGGAGGCTACACCTTC. Translated: CASSVRADGGYTF.

With respect to this clone: A read error may account for a junction end that differs from germline. This chain connects TRBV4-1 to TRBJ1-2; 9 bases line up with TRBD1. The CDR3 is 15 amino acids. From germline, CDR1 is MGHRA and CDR2 YSYEKL. CDR3 DNA sequence: TGTGCCAGCAGCCAGGACAGGGGAGGGTTCTATGGCTACACCTTC. It specifies CASSQDRGGFYGYTF.